This is a list of T cell receptor beta chains from one sample in a study of T-cell memory formation after mild COVID-19. TCRdb itself ran the 5' RACE reads through MiXCR, one entry per CDR3 protein. This table has fewer than 350,000 distinct CDR3 sequences, about a sixth appearing once. The sample comprised PBMCs or a T cell subset sorted from them (not recorded which). All receptors come from a man between 18 and 29 years old who had mild COVID-19 (a few samples of this study predate the infection). Cell type and time point are not known. Both conserved end residues are part of each CDR3. Fields, in order: clone size, D gene, V gene, J gene, CDR3 protein, CDR3 DNA. A D gene is named only where the DNA matches it firmly. Some rows have no size entry. The others give once, few or many, or a class for an expanded clone.

-,-,TRBV25-1,TRBJ2-2,CYRMGFSTGELFF,TGTTACCGCATGGGTTTTAGCACCGGGGAGCTGTTTTTT
few,-,TRBV5-1,TRBJ2-7,CASSLVWGRSGSYEQYF,TGCGCCAGCAGCTTGGTGTGGGGAAGGTCGGGCTCCTACGAGCAGTACTTC
-,TRBD2,TRBV7-2,TRBJ2-1,CASSSRTSGGLLQSSYNEQFF,TGTGCCAGCAGCTCACGAACTAGCGGGGGGTTACTCCAGAGCTCCTACAATGAGCAGTTCTTC
few,TRBD2,TRBV5-1,TRBJ2-1,CASSGGLAGYNEQFF,TGCGCCAGCAGCGGAGGACTAGCGGGCTACAATGAGCAGTTCTTC
-,TRBD1,TRBV6-5,TRBJ2-7,CASSYLGQGVQYF,TGTGCCAGCAGTTACTTAGGACAGGGGGTGCAGTACTTC
many,TRBD2,TRBV27,TRBJ2-1,CASSLRRGDSYNEQFF,TGTGCCAGCAGTTTACGGCGGGGGGATTCCTACAATGAGCAGTTCTTC
-,TRBD2,TRBV19,TRBJ2-5,CASSTPPRAGGETQYF,TGTGCCAGTAGTACACCTCCCCGGGCGGGAGGGGAGACCCAGTACTTC
many,TRBD2,TRBV7-2,TRBJ2-3,CASSFSSGVADTQYF,TGTGCCAGCAGCTTTTCTAGCGGGGTCGCAGATACGCAGTATTTT
few,TRBD2,TRBV7-2,TRBJ2-3,CASSLGTSRSDTQYF,TGTGCCAGCAGCCTAGGGACTAGTAGATCAGATACGCAGTATTTT
-,-,TRBV6-2/TRBV6-3,TRBJ1-2,CASRLQANYGYTF,TGTGCCAGCAGACTACAAGCTAACTATGGCTACACCTTC
many,-,TRBV7-8,TRBJ1-5,CASSFSDGQPQHF,TGTGCCAGCAGTTTTTCGGACGGTCAGCCCCAGCATTTT
large,TRBD2,TRBV2,TRBJ2-2,CASSRTSGANTGELFF,TGTGCCAGCAGTCGCACTAGCGGAGCGAACACCGGGGAGCTGTTTTTT
many,-,TRBV7-3,TRBJ2-1,CASSLTDGYNEQFF,TGTGCCAGCAGCTTAACTGACGGATACAATGAGCAGTTCTTC
once,-,TRBV7-2,TRBJ1-1,CASSFYGWAEAFF,TGTGCCAGCAGCTTTTATGGGTGGGCTGAAGCTTTCTTT
-,-,TRBV7-9,TRBJ2-5,CASTYGAGQETQYF,TGTGCCAGCACCTACGGGGCGGGGCAGGAGACCCAGTACTTC
many,-,TRBV20-1,TRBJ2-3,CSAQPGAHPDTQYF,TGCAGTGCTCAACCAGGGGCGCATCCAGATACGCAGTATTTT
many,TRBD1,TRBV24-1,TRBJ2-1,CATSDTTGGLKQFF,TGTGCCACCAGTGATACTACAGGGGGTTTGAAGCAGTTCTTC
-,-,TRBV20-1,TRBJ2-3,CSAPQGGGTDTQYF,TGCAGTGCTCCCCAGGGGGGGGGCACAGATACGCAGTATTTT
few,TRBD2,TRBV12-3/TRBV12-4,TRBJ2-2,CASRAAGGPNTGELFF,TGTGCCAGCAGGGCGGCGGGGGGACCAAACACCGGGGAGCTGTTTTTT
-,-,TRBV15,TRBJ1-2,CATSPDTHYGYTF,TGTGCCACCAGCCCGGACACTCACTATGGCTACACCTTC
few,TRBD1,TRBV7-2,TRBJ2-7,CASGLQGAYEQYF,TGTGCCAGCGGACTACAGGGGGCCTACGAGCAGTACTTC
few,TRBD2,TRBV10-3,TRBJ2-7,CAISLAGDYEQYF,TGTGCCATCAGTTTAGCGGGGGACTACGAGCAGTACTTC
few,TRBD1,TRBV5-1,TRBJ2-5,CASSYGTGKETQYF,TGCGCCAGCAGCTACGGGACAGGGAAAGAGACCCAGTACTTC
few,-,TRBV6-2/TRBV6-3,TRBJ2-7,CASSLAVARYYEQYF,TGTGCCAGCAGTCTTGCGGTAGCCAGATACTACGAGCAGTACTTC
medium-sized,-,TRBV29-1,TRBJ2-2,CSVEDWGSEDSTGELFF,TGCAGCGTTGAAGATTGGGGTTCTGAGGATTCCACCGGGGAGCTGTTTTTT
-,TRBD2,TRBV7-9,TRBJ2-3,CASSLIRGQRGGTDTQYF,TGTGCCAGCAGCTTAATAAGGGGCCAGCGGGGGGGCACAGATACGCAGTATTTT
-,TRBD1,TRBV12-3/TRBV12-4,TRBJ1-5,CASSSIRTGNSGQPQHF,TGTGCCAGCAGTTCGATCCGGACAGGGAATAGCGGTCAGCCCCAGCATTTT
few,TRBD2,TRBV6-1,TRBJ2-1,CASSEGLAGNNEQFF,TGTGCCAGCAGTGAAGGACTAGCGGGGAACAATGAGCAGTTCTTC